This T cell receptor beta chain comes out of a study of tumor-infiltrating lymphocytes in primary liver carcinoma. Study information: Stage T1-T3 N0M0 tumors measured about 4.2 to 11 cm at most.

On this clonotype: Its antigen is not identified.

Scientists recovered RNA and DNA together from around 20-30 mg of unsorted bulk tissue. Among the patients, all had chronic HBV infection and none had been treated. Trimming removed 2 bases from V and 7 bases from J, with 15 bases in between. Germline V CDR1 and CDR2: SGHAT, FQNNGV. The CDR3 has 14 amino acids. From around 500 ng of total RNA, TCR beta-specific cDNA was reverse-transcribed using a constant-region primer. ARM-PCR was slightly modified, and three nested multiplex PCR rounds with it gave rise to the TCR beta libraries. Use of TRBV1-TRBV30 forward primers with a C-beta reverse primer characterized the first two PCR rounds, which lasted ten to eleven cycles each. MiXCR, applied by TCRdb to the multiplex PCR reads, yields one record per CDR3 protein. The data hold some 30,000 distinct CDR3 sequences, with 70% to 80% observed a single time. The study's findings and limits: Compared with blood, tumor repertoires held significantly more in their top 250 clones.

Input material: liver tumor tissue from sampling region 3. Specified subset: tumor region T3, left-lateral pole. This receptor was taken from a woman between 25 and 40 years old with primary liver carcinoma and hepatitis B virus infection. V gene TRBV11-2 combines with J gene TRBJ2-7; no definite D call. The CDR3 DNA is TGTGCCAGCAGCTTAACCGACGGAGTCTATGAGCAGTACTTC. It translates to CASSLTDGVYEQYF.